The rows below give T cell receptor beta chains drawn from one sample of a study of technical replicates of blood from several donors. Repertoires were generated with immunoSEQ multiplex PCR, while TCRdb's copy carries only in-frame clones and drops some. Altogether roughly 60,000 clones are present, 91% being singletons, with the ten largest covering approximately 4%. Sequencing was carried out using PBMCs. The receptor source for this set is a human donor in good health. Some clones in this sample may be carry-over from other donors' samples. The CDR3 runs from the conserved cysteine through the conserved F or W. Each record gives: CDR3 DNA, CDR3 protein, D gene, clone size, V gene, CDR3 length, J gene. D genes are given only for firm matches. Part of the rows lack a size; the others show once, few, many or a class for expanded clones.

TGTGCCAGTAGCCTAGGGGTGGAGCTGTTTTTT	CASSLGVELFF	.	.	TRBV19	11	TRBJ2-2
TGTGCCAGCAGTTTTAACGGTGATGCTAACTATGGCTACACCTTC	CASSFNGDANYGYTF	.	.	TRBV27	15	TRBJ1-2
TGTGCCAGCAGCCAAGCAGTTACTAGCGGGGGGGCGAATGAGCAGTTCTTC	CASSQAVTSGGANEQFF	TRBD2	few	TRBV4-2	17	TRBJ2-1
TGTGCCAGCAGCTTCTCCCCCCAACAGGGGAAATACTATGGCTACACCTTC	CASSFSPQQGKYYGYTF	TRBD1	.	TRBV5-6	17	TRBJ1-2
TGTGCCACCCAAAACGGGGGGCAGTTCACCGGGGAGCTGTTTTTT	CATQNGGQFTGELFF	.	.	TRBV19	15	TRBJ2-2
TGTGCCAGCCAAGGCGACCTGGGACAGGATGGCTACACCTTC	CASQGDLGQDGYTF	TRBD1	.	TRBV6-1	14	TRBJ1-2
TGTGCCAGCAGTTCCACGGCAGGGGGGCACAATCAGCCCCAGCATTTT	CASSSTAGGHNQPQHF	TRBD1	.	TRBV27	16	TRBJ1-5
TGTGCCAGCAGCCAAGAAGGAGGCAGGTGGGGCACAGATACGCAGTATTTT	CASSQEGGRWGTDTQYF	.	.	TRBV4-2	17	TRBJ2-3
TGTGCCAGCGTAACTAGCGGGGGGGCCGGTGAGCAGTTCTTC	CASVTSGGAGEQFF	TRBD2	.	TRBV6-4	14	TRBJ2-1
TGTGCCTGGAGTCCATTTACAGGGCCTGGCTACACCTTC	CAWSPFTGPGYTF	.	.	TRBV30	13	TRBJ1-2
TGTGCCAGCAGCCAGGAACCCTGGGGGCTTGGGGGGGAGCTGTTTTTT	CASSQEPWGLGGELFF	.	.	TRBV7-2	16	TRBJ2-2
TGCGCCAGCAGCATTAATAGCGGGAGGGAGACAGATACGCAGTATTTT	CASSINSGRETDTQYF	TRBD2	.	TRBV5-1	16	TRBJ2-3
TGTGCCAGCAGCAACAGTTACCTCCAAGAGACCCAGTACTTC	CASSNSYLQETQYF	.	.	TRBV7-9	14	TRBJ2-5
TGTGCCAGCAGTGGGGTTACAGGGGTTAGCACAGATACGCAGTATTTT	CASSGVTGVSTDTQYF	TRBD1	.	TRBV27	16	TRBJ2-3
TGTGCCACCAAAGGACAGGGGTCAGATACGCAGTATTTT	CATKGQGSDTQYF	TRBD1	.	TRBV5-4	13	TRBJ2-3
TGTGCCAGCAGTGATCGTGGGACAGGGCTTAATCAGCCCCAGCATTTT	CASSDRGTGLNQPQHF	TRBD1	.	TRBV6-1	16	TRBJ1-5
TGTGCCAGCAGCTTCGAATCCGGGAACTATGGCTACACCTTC	CASSFESGNYGYTF	.	.	TRBV7-2	14	TRBJ1-2
TGTGCCAGCAGCTTCGCCGGGAGTCAGATCTACGAGCAGTACTTC	CASSFAGSQIYEQYF	.	.	TRBV11-3	15	TRBJ2-7